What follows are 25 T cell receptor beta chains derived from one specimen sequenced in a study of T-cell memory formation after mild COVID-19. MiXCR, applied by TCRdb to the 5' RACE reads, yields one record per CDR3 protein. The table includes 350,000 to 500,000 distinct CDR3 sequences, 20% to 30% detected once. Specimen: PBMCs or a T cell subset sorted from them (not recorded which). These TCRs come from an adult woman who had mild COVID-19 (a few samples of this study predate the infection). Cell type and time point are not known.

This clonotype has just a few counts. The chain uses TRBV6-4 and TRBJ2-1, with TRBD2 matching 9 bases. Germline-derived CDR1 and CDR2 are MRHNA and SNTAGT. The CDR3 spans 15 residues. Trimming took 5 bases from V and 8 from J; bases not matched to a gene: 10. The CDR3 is CASSIAGTSFHEQFF. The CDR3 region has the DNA TGTGCCAGCAGTATCGCCGGGACTAGCTTCCATGAGCAGTTCTTC.

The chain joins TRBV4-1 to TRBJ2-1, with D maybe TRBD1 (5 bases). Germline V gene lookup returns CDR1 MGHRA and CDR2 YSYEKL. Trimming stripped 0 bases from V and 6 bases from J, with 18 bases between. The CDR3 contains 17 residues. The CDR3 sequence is CASSQESRSRVFNEQFF. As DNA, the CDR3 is TGCGCCAGCAGCCAAGAGAGCCGGTCCAGGGTCTTCAATGAGCAGTTCTTC.

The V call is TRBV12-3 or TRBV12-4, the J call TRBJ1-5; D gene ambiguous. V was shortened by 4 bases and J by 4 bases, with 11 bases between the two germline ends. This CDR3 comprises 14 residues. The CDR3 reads CASSSGNGNQPQHF. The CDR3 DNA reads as TGTGCCAGCAGTTCTGGTAATGGGAATCAGCCCCAGCATTTT.

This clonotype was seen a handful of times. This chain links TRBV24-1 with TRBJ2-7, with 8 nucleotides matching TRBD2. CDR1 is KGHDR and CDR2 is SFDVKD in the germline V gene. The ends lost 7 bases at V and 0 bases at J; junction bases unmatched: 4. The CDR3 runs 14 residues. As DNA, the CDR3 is TGTGCCACCAGCGGGGGGGCAATCTCCTACGAGCAGTACTTC. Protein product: CATSGGAISYEQYF.

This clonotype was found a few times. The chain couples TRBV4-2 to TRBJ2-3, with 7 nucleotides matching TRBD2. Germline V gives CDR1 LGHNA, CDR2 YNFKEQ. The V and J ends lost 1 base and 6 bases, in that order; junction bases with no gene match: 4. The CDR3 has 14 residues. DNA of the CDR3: TGTGCCAGCAGCCAAGGTCCCGGGGGGGATACGCAGTATTTT. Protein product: CASSQGPGGDTQYF.

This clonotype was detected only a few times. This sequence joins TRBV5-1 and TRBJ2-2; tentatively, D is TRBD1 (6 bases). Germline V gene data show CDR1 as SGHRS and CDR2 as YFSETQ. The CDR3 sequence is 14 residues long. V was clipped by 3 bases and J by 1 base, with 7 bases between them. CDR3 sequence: CASSSTGNTGELFF. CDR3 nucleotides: TGCGCCAGCAGCTCGACAGGGAACACCGGGGAGCTGTTTTTT. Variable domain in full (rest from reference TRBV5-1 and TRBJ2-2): KAGVTQTPRYLIKTRGQQVTLSCSPISGHRSVSWYQQTPGQGLQFLFEYFSETQRNKGNFPGRFSGRQFSNSRSEMNVSTLELGDSALYLCASSSTGNTGELFFGEGSRLTVL.

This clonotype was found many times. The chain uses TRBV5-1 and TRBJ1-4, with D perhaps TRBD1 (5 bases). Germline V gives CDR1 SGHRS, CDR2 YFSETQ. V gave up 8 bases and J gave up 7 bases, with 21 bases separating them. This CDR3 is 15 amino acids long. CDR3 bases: TGCGCCAGTCAAACTACGGATAAAAGGGGTGAAAAACTGTTTTTT. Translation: CASQTTDKRGEKLFF.

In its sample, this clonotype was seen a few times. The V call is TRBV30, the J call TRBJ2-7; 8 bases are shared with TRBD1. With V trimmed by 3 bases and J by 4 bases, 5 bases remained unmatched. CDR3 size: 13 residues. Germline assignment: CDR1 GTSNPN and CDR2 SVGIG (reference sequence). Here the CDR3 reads CAWSDDRGYEQYF. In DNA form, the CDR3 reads TGTGCCTGGAGCGACGACAGGGGATACGAGCAGTACTTC.

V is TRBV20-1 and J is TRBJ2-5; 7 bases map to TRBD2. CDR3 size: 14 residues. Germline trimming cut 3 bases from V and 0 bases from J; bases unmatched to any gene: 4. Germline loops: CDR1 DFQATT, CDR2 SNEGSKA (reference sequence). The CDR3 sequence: CSASGGTYQETQYF. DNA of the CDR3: TGCAGTGCTAGCGGGGGGACGTACCAAGAGACCCAGTACTTC.

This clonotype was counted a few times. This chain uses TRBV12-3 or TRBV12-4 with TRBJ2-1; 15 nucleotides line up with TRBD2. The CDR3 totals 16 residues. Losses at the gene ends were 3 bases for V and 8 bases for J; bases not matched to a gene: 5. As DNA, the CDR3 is TGTGCCAGCAGTTTCGGGACTAGCGGGAGGAGGCATGAGCAGTTCTTC. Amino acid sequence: CASSFGTSGRRHEQFF.

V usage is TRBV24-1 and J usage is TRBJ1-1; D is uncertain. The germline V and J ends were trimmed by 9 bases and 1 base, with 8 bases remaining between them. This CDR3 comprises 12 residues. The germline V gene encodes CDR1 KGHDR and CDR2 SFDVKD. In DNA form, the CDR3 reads TGTGCCACCCGCCTCGGGAACACTGAAGCTTTCTTT. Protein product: CATRLGNTEAFF.

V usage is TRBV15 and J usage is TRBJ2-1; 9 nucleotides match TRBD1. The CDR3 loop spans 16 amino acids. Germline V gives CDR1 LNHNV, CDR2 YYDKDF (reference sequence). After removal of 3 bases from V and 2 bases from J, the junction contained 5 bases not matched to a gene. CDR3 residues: CATSRAGTGTYNEQFF. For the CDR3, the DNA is TGTGCCACCAGCAGGGCCGGGACAGGGACCTACAATGAGCAGTTCTTC.

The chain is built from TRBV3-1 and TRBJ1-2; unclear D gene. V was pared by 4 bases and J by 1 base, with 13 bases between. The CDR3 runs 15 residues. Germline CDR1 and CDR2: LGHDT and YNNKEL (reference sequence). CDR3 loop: CASSPPRHSNYGYTF. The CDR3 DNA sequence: TGTGCCAGCAGCCCACCTCGACACAGTAACTATGGCTACACCTTC. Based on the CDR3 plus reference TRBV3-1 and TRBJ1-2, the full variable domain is DTAVSQTPKYLVTQMGNDKSIKCEQNLGHDTMYWYKQDSKKFLKIMFSYNNKELIINETVPNRFSPKSPDKAHLNLHINSLELGDSAVYFCASSPPRHSNYGYTFGSGTRLTVV.

CDR3 in amino acids: CASSSPGRTNTEAFF. For the CDR3, the DNA is TGTGCCAGCAGCTCCCCGGGGAGGACTAACACTGAAGCTTTCTTT. The V call is TRBV7-9, the J call TRBJ1-1; D not certain. Trimming pared 4 bases from V and 2 bases from J, leaving 14 bases between. The CDR3 has 15 residues. Germline values: CDR1 SEHNR, CDR2 FQNEAQ (reference sequence).

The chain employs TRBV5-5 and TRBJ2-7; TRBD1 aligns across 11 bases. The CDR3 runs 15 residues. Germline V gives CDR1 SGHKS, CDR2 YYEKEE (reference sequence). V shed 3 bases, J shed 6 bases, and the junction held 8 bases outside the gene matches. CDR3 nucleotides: TGTGCCAGCAGCTCCACAGGACAGGGGGCGAGCGAGCAGTACTTC. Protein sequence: CASSSTGQGASEQYF.

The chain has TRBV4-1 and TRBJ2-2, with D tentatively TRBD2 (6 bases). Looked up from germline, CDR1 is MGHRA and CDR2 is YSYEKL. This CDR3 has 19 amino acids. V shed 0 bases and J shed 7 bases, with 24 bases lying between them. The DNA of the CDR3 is TGCGCCAGCAGCCAAGATTTAGGATTTTTGGGGGGTGTGGGCGGGGAGCTGTTTTTT. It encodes CASSQDLGFLGGVGGELFF.

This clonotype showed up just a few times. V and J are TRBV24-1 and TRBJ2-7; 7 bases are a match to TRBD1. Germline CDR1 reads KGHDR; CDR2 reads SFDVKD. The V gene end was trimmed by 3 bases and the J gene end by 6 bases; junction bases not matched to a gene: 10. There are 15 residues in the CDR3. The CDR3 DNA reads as TGTGCCACCAGTGATCCCGGGACAGTGGCGGGCGAGCAGTACTTC. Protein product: CATSDPGTVAGEQYF.

As DNA, the CDR3 is TGTGCCTGGAAGAAAAGCGGCACTGAAGCTTTCTTT. It codes for CAWKKSGTEAFF. The chain joins TRBV30 to TRBJ1-1; D not certain. Germline-derived CDR1 and CDR2 are GTSNPN and SVGIG (reference sequence). This CDR3 has 12 amino acids. The V and J ends lost 4 bases and 4 bases respectively, with 10 bases between them.

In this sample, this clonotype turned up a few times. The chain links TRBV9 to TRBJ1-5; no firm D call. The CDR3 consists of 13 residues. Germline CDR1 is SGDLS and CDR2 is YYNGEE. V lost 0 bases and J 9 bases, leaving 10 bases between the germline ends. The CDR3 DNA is TGTGCCAGCAGCGTAGCTGGGCAGAGGCCCCAGCATTTT. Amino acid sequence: CASSVAGQRPQHF. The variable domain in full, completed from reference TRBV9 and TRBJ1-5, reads DSGVTQTPKHLITATGQRVTLRCSPRSGDLSVYWYQQSLDQGLQFLIQYYNGEERAKGNILERFSAQQFPDLHSELNLSSLELGDSALYFCASSVAGQRPQHFGDGTRLSIL.

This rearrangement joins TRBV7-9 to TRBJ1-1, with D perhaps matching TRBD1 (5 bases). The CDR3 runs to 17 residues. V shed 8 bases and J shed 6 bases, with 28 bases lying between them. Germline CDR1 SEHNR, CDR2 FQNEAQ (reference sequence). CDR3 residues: CASRPRAGTFTEPEAFF. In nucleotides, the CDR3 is TGTGCCAGCCGTCCTAGGGCAGGGACCTTTACCGAGCCTGAAGCTTTCTTT.

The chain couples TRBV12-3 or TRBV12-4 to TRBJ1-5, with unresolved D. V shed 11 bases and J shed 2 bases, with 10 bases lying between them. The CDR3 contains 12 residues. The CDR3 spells CAASKGNQPQHF. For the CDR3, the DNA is TGTGCCGCGTCCAAGGGCAATCAGCCCCAGCATTTT.

CDR3 region: CASSQDEHQPQHF. DNA for the CDR3: TGTGCCAGCAGCCAAGATGAGCATCAGCCCCAGCATTTT. The rearrangement links TRBV3-1 to TRBJ1-5; no firm D call. In germline, CDR1 is LGHDT, CDR2 YNNKEL (reference sequence). The CDR3 consists of 13 residues. V lost 0 bases, J lost 5 bases, and 5 bases lay in between. The full variable domain, in which reference TRBV3-1 and TRBJ1-5 provide the parts outside the CDR3, is DTAVSQTPKYLVTQMGNDKSIKCEQNLGHDTMYWYKQDSKKFLKIMFSYNNKELIINETVPNRFSPKSPDKAHLNLHINSLELGDSAVYFCASSQDEHQPQHFGDGTRLSIL.

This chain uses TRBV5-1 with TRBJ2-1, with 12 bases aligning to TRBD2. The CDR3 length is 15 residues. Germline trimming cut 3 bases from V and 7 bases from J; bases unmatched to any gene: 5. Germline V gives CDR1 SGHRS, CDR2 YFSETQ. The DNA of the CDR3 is TGCGCCAGCAGCTATGGACTAGCGGGACTAAATGAGCAGTTCTTC. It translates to CASSYGLAGLNEQFF.

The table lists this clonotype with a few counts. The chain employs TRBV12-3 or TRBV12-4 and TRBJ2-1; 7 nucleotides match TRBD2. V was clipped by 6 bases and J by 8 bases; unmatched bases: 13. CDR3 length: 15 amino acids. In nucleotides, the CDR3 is TGTGCCAGCAGACGCCGGGAGGATCGAGGCCATGAGCAGTTCTTC. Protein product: CASRRREDRGHEQFF.

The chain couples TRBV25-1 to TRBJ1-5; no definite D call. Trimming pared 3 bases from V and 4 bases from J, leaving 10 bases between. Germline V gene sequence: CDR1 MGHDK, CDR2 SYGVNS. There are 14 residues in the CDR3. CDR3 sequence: CASSEAGHNQPQHF. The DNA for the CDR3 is TGTGCCAGCAGTGAGGCAGGCCATAATCAGCCCCAGCATTTT. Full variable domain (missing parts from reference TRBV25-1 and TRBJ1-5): EADIYQTPRYLVIGTGKKITLECSQTMGHDKMYWYQQDPGMELHLIHYSYGVNSTEKGDLSSESTVSRIRTEHFPLTLESARPSHTSQYLCASSEAGHNQPQHFGDGTRLSIL.